This T cell receptor beta chain was recovered during a study of PD-1 blockade in classical Hodgkin lymphoma. Turning to the study itself: Patients were infused with nivolumab 3 mg/kg every 2 weeks. Study outcomes and limitations: Still unresolved is the cause of the repertoire differences, which may be disease activity or prior therapy. In newly diagnosed patients, baseline TCR diversity was reportedly below that of healthy donors. It was CD4+ TCR diversity, not CD8+, that rose significantly by C4D1.

TCRdb's copy holds only in-frame clones and misses some; the assay was immunoSEQ multiplex PCR. This sample has about 40,000 clones, with 85% to 90% found just once. A single count supports this clone. Its antigen is currently unknown. Trimming stripped 0 bases from V and 0 bases from J, with 9 bases between. Germline V gives CDR1 SGHRS, CDR2 YFSETQ. This CDR3 comprises 15 residues. With no exception, relapse followed autologous stem cell transplantation in all patients, and brentuximab vedotin exposure varied. The chain couples TRBV5-1 to TRBJ2-5, with D hard to call. The starting material was peripheral blood mononuclear cells (PBMCs), obtained at baseline. This TCR came from a human donor with classical Hodgkin lymphoma. CDR3 in amino acids: CASSLVIGYQETQYF. The CDR3 coding sequence is TGCGCCAGCAGCTTGGTTATAGGGTACCAAGAGACCCAGTACTTC.